This is a list of T cell receptor beta chains from one sample in a study of blood T cell repertoires in COVID-19. The assay was immunoSEQ multiplex PCR, and TCRdb's table has in-frame clones only and misses some. Among approximately 71,000 clones listed, about four fifths were seen once. The sample comprised peripheral blood. These receptors came from an elderly woman with acute or convalescent COVID-19. Both conserved end residues are part of each CDR3. A D gene is named only where the DNA matches it firmly. Not all rows give a size; the values are once, few, many and, for expanded clones, a class.

>TRBV19|-|TRBD2|TRBJ2-1
TGTGCCAGTAGTATAGATGGGCTAGCGGGCAAGTTCTTC
CASSIDGLAGKFF
>TRBV11-2|-|-|TRBJ2-1
TGTGCCAGCAGCTTAGCCGGAGCCCATGAGCAGTTCTTC
CASSLAGAHEQFF
>TRBV7-8|once|TRBD2|TRBJ2-7
TGTGCCACTCAGCGGGAGACCTACGAGCAGTACTTC
CATQRETYEQYF
>TRBV6-2/TRBV6-3|-|TRBD1|TRBJ1-5
TGTGCCAGCAGTTACTCGTCCGGGACAGGGTTTCGGGATCAGCCCCAGCATTTT
CASSYSSGTGFRDQPQHF
>TRBV19|-|TRBD1|TRBJ1-2
TGTGCCAGTAAAACCGAACCGGGACAGGGGCGAGTCAACTATGGCTACACCTTC
CASKTEPGQGRVNYGYTF
>TRBV1|-|-|TRBJ2-1
TGCACCAGCAGCCAAGGGCTAGCGGGAAACAACAATGAGCAGTTCTTC
CTSSQGLAGNNNEQFF
>TRBV6-4|once|TRBD2|TRBJ2-1
TGTGCCAGCAGTGACGGACTAGCGCCTAGCTCCTACAATGAGCAGTTCTTC
CASSDGLAPSSYNEQFF
>TRBV2|-|-|TRBJ1-2
TGTGCCAGCAGTGTTATTAAGGCAGGGTCTGGAGGCTACACCTTC
CASSVIKAGSGGYTF
>TRBV28|-|TRBD2|TRBJ2-1
TGTGCCAGCAGTCCAAACGGGGTAGCGGGAGGGTATTGGAATGAGCAGTTCTTC
CASSPNGVAGGYWNEQFF
>TRBV5-6|-|TRBD1|TRBJ1-5
TGTGCCAGCAGCTCCTGGACAGGGGGGAATAGCAATCAGCCCCAGCATTTT
CASSSWTGGNSNQPQHF
>TRBV18|-|TRBD1|TRBJ2-7
TGTGCCAGCTCACCGATTCACGGACAGGGTCACTACGAGCAGTACTTC
CASSPIHGQGHYEQYF
>TRBV27|-|-|TRBJ1-6
TGTGCCAGCAGTTTATCAGGGGTAAGGGGAAATTCACCCCTCCACTTT
CASSLSGVRGNSPLHF
>TRBV10-2|-|-|TRBJ2-7
TGCGCCAGCAGTGAGTCGACGGGAGCAGATAGCTCCTACGAGCAGTACTTC
CASSESTGADSSYEQYF
>TRBV15|-|-|TRBJ2-7
TGTGCCACCAGCAGAGGACAGAGTAGCTCCTACGAGCAGTACTTC
CATSRGQSSSYEQYF
>TRBV7-9|-|-|TRBJ2-1
TGTGCCAGCAGCTTAGAACGGGGGTTGGATGAGCAGTTCTTC
CASSLERGLDEQFF
>TRBV5-4|-|TRBD1|TRBJ1-1
TGTGCCAGCAGCTCCCCCACAGGGGCGAACACTGAAGCTTTCTTT
CASSSPTGANTEAFF